A single sample is the source of the 6 T cell receptor beta chains below, sequenced in a study of blood T cell repertoires in COVID-19. The assay was immunoSEQ multiplex PCR, and TCRdb's table has in-frame clones only and misses some. The sample has more than 85,000 clones; 81% are singletons. Sequenced sample: peripheral blood. All receptors derive from a man older than 75 with acute or convalescent COVID-19.

DNA for the CDR3: TGTGCCAGCAGGCCTCTCGGGGGAGGACTGTTTTTT. Residues: CASRPLGGGLFF. The chain employs TRBV6-2 or TRBV6-3 and TRBJ1-4; a weak D match, TRBD1 (5 bases). The V gene's germline CDR1 is MNHEY and CDR2 SVGEGT. Trimming pared 6 bases from V and 13 bases from J, leaving 15 bases between. The CDR3 has 12 amino acids.

The V call is TRBV30, the J call TRBJ1-3; no clear D gene. Germline CDR1 and CDR2: GTSNPN and SVGIG (reference sequence). This CDR3 region has 15 residues. The ends were cut back, 1 base at V and 0 bases at J, with 10 bases in the middle. This chain's CDR3 is CAWSATFLSGNTIYF. CDR3 sequence (DNA): TGTGCCTGGAGTGCTACTTTCCTCTCTGGAAACACCATATATTTT.

The chain links TRBV28 to TRBJ1-4; TRBD1 might be the D (6 bases). CDR3 length: 16 residues. V lost 5 bases to trimming and J lost 0 bases, with 13 bases between them. Germline V CDR1 and CDR2: MDHEN, SYDVKM. The CDR3 region is CASSPGQQTTNEKLFF. Here the CDR3 DNA reads TGTGCCAGCAGTCCCGGACAGCAAACAACTAATGAAAAACTGTTTTTT.

In its sample, this clone was seen a few times. The chain employs TRBV18 and TRBJ1-1; 7 nucleotides line up with TRBD1. The CDR3 has 16 amino acids. Germline V CDR1 and CDR2: KGHSH, LQKENI. Germline trimming cut 3 bases from V and 0 bases from J; bases unmatched to any gene: 7. DNA of the CDR3: TGTGCCAGCTCACCCAACGAACAGGGGCTGAACACTGAAGCTTTCTTT. Translating it yields CASSPNEQGLNTEAFF.

The V gene is TRBV27, the J gene TRBJ2-1; no firm D call. The germline gives CDR1 MNHEY, CDR2 SMNVEV (reference sequence). The CDR3 spans 13 residues. Trimming shortened V by 6 bases and J by 9 bases, and 15 bases separated the two germline ends. The CDR3 nucleotides read TGTGCCAGCAGCTCGTCCGAGTACCGTGAGCAGTTCTTC. Its translation: CASSSSEYREQFF.

The V and J genes are TRBV29-1 and TRBJ2-1; D uncertain. This CDR3 region has 10 residues. From germline, CDR1 is SQVTM and CDR2 ANQGSEA. The V end lost 4 bases, the J end lost 5 bases, and 3 bases lay between the germline ends. Written as DNA, the CDR3 is TGCAGCGTTGGCGACAATGAGCAGTTCTTC. Protein product: CSVGDNEQFF.